This T cell receptor beta chain was retrieved from a study of T-cell reconstitution after alpha-beta-depleted transplantation in children. Trimming shortened V by 4 bases and J by 3 bases, and 18 bases separated the two germline ends. Germline CDR1 GTSNPN, CDR2 SVGIG (reference sequence). The CDR3 sequence is 15 residues long. Preparation of the TCRbeta library was carried out with unique molecular identifiers. One entry per CDR3 protein, called by TCRdb with MiXCR from the PCR reads. Of 450,000 to 600,000 distinct CDR3 sequences in the sample, 10% to 15% were seen once. This clonotype was sampled from a male patient aged 5 to 17 who had a stem cell transplant for acute myeloid leukemia, so the T cells may come from the graft donor. Sample: PBMCs, mostly from graft donor cells, taken 360 days after TCRalphabeta/CD19-depleted stem cell transplant. V and J are TRBV30 and TRBJ1-1, with a weak D call TRBD1 (5 bases). For the CDR3, the DNA is TGTGCCTGGACCGTGGCAGGGCTTCTCTACACTGAAGCTTTCTTT. This sequence encodes CAWTVAGLLYTEAFF. The variable domain in full, completed from reference TRBV30 and TRBJ1-1, reads SQTIHQWPATLVQPVGSPLSLECTVEGTSNPNLYWYRQAAGRGLQLLFYSVGIGQISSEVPQNLSASRPQDRQFILSSKKLLLSDSGFYLCAWTVAGLLYTEAFFGQGTRLTVV.